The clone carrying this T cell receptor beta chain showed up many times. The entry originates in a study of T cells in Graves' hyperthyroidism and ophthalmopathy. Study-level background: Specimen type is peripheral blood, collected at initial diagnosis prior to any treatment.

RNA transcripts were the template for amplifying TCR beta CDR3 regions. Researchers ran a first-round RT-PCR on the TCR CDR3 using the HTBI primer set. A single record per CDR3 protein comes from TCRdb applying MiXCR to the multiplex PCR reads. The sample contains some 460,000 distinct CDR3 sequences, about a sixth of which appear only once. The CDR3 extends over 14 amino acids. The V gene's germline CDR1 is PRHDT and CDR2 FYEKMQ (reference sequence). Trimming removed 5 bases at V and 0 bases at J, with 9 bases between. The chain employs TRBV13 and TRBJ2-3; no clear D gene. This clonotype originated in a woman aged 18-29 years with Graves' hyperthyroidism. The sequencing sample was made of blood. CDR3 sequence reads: CASSHQTSTDTQYF. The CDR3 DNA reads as TGTGCCAGCAGCCACCAGACTAGCACAGATACGCAGTATTTT.